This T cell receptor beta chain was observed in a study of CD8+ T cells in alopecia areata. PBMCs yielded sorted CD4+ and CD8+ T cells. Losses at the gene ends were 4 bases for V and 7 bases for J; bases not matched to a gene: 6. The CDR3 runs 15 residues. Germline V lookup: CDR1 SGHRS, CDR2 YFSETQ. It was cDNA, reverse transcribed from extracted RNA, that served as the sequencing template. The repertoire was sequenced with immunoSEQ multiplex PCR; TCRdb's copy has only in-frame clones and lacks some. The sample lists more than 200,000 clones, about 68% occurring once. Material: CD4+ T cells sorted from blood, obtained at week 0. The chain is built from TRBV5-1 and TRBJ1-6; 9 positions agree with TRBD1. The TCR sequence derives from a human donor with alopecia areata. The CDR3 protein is CASSTRDRGNSPLHF. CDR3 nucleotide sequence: TGCGCCAGCAGCACACGAGACAGGGGGAATTCACCCCTCCACTTT.